This record looks at one T cell receptor beta chain sequence and its context. Its specificity is not known. The sample is drawn from a study of CXCR3-negative and CXCR3-positive naive CD8 T cells. It was by 5' RACE with UMI labels that the TRB cDNA libraries were prepared. Each CDR3 protein gets one entry in TCRdb, which reprocessed the 5' RACE reads and gives no DNA. This table holds tens of thousands of distinct CDR3 sequences. The naive CD8+ gate required CD45RO-CCR7+CD27+CD95- phenotype. Overall study results and limits: Surface CD5 matched across naive subsets, and TRB CDR3 properties served to infer TCR strength. When CXCR3-positive naive cells were set against CXCR3-negative naive cells, the former had more hydrophobic TRB CDR3s.

The CDR3 is made up of 16 amino acids. Germline CDR1 and CDR2: MNHEY and SMNVEV (reference sequence). The sample consisted of naive CXCR3+ CD8+ T cells from blood. Subset given: CD45RO-CCR7+CD27+CD95- naive CD8+ T cells expressing CXCR3 (TNR3+). The chain uses TRBV27 and TRBJ2-3; the D gene TCRdb calls, TRBD2, cannot be checked with no DNA. The TCR was taken from a human donor in good health. Some clones in this sample may be carry-over from other donors' samples. The CDR3 loop is CASSLSGAPRTDTQYF.